This TCR beta chain derives from a study of shared T cell receptors in the human thymus. Per the germline V gene, CDR1 is LGHNT and CDR2 is FRNRAP. The V and J ends lost 7 bases and 5 bases respectively, with 19 bases between them. This CDR3 has 15 residues. Clones were sequenced by immunoSEQ multiplex PCR, and TCRdb holds only the in-frame ones, with some missing. The sample lists 700,000 or so clones, approximately 85% seen once, with roughly 0.01% in the top ten. The same sample was also used in a study of human thymus T cells. That work states: All donors were healthy Finnish infants who were undergoing corrective surgery to treat congenital heart defects. Resections removed during corrective heart surgery provided the thymus tissue used. It looked as if thymic and blood repertoires used V and J genes in a biased way. A high degree of thymic repertoire overlap among unrelated individuals was reported in related research.

The clonotype comes from a girl in the first two years of life with a congenital heart defect. This chain joins TRBV12-5 and TRBJ2-3; TRBD2 is a possible D gene (6 bases). The sample taken for sequencing was thymocytes. Written as DNA, the CDR3 is TGTGCTAGTGCTCTTTCGGGGGTCGTAGGAGATACGCAGTATTTT. This encodes CASALSGVVGDTQYF.